A selection of T cell receptor beta chains follows, all from one sample in a study of T cells in Graves' hyperthyroidism and ophthalmopathy. MiXCR was run by TCRdb on the multiplex PCR reads, yielding one entry per CDR3 protein. The sample holds 490,000 or so distinct CDR3 sequences, 15% to 20% seen once. Material for sequencing was blood. All receptors come from a man aged 40-49 years with Graves' ophthalmopathy. The CDR3 runs from the conserved cysteine through the conserved F or W. A D gene is named only where the DNA matches it firmly. Rows may omit the clone size; those that give it use once, few, many or a size class.

clone_size,v_call,j_call,d_call,cdr3_aa,cdr3_nt
.,TRBV5-6,TRBJ1-3,.,CASSFRQTGQGNTIYF,TGTGCCAGCAGCTTTCGACAGACCGGGCAAGGGAACACCATATATTTT
many,TRBV12-3/TRBV12-4,TRBJ2-1,.,CASSLGRLQGSASEQFF,TGTGCCAGCAGTTTAGGTAGGCTACAGGGTTCGGCAAGTGAGCAGTTCTTC
.,TRBV2,TRBJ1-5,.,CASNGANSNQPQHF,TGTGCCAGCAATGGAGCAAATAGCAATCAGCCCCAGCATTTT
.,TRBV6-1,TRBJ1-5,TRBD1,CASSGTGGLGPQHF,TGTGCCAGCAGTGGGACAGGTGGGTTAGGGCCCCAGCATTTT
many,TRBV2,TRBJ1-4,TRBD1,CASSTGTGESRSEKLFF,TGTGCCAGCAGTACCGGGACAGGGGAAAGTCGAAGTGAAAAACTGTTTTTT
many,TRBV10-3,TRBJ2-5,TRBD1,CAISDGTGIETQYF,TGTGCCATCAGTGACGGGACAGGGATCGAGACCCAGTACTTC
.,TRBV7-2,TRBJ2-2,.,CASSLNAGSGELFF,TGTGCCAGCAGCTTAAATGCAGGGTCCGGGGAGCTGTTTTTT
.,TRBV11-2,TRBJ2-3,.,CASSLDRGPWHTQYF,TGTGCCAGCAGCTTAGATCGTGGGCCATGGCATACGCAGTATTTT
.,TRBV20-1,TRBJ2-5,TRBD2,CSPLSSGEAQYF,TGCAGTCCCCTTTCTAGCGGGGAAGCCCAGTACTTC
.,TRBV4-1,TRBJ1-2,.,CASSQPSGNYGYTF,TGCGCCAGCAGCCAACCCTCCGGAAACTATGGCTACACCTTC
many,TRBV30,TRBJ2-7,.,CAWSKGETYEQYF,TGTGCCTGGAGTAAAGGGGAAACCTACGAGCAGTACTTC
few,TRBV5-1,TRBJ2-5,TRBD1,CASSSTPDRGETQYF,TGCGCCAGCAGCTCTACTCCGGACAGGGGGGAGACCCAGTACTTC
few,TRBV10-3,TRBJ2-3,.,CAISETHPTDTQYF,TGTGCCATCAGTGAGACCCACCCCACAGATACGCAGTATTTT
.,TRBV4-3,TRBJ2-5,.,CASSPRLGGETQYF,TGCGCCAGCAGCCCACGATTAGGCGGGGAGACCCAGTACTTC
.,TRBV2,TRBJ1-4,TRBD1,CASRLMPGQREATNEKLFF,TGTGCCAGCAGGCTGATGCCGGGACAGAGAGAGGCAACTAATGAAAAACTGTTTTTT
.,TRBV29-1,TRBJ2-3,.,CSVGALADTQYF,TGCAGCGTTGGGGCTCTAGCGGATACGCAGTATTTT
few,TRBV30,TRBJ2-2,.,CAWRVGVLGNTGELFF,TGTGCCTGGAGGGTAGGGGTTTTGGGTAACACCGGGGAGCTGTTTTTT
.,TRBV6-1,TRBJ1-5,.,CASGALGYNQPQHF,TGTGCCAGCGGTGCACTCGGCTACAATCAGCCCCAGCATTTT
once,TRBV7-9,TRBJ2-1,.,CASSWGRYNEQFF,TGTGCCAGCAGCTGGGGACGATACAATGAGCAGTTCTTC
few,TRBV6-1,TRBJ2-2,TRBD1,CASSHRGRNSGELFF,TGTGCCAGCAGCCACAGGGGGCGTAATAGCGGGGAGCTGTTTTTT
few,TRBV7-6,TRBJ2-7,TRBD1,CASSSSTGSYEQYF,TGTGCCAGCAGCTCTTCGACAGGGTCCTACGAGCAGTACTTC
few,TRBV7-6,TRBJ2-1,.,CASSSTVSSYNEQFF,TGTGCCAGCAGCTCAACAGTGTCCTCCTACAATGAGCAGTTCTTC
few,TRBV12-3/TRBV12-4,TRBJ1-5,.,CASTWGQHQPQHF,TGTGCCAGCACCTGGGGGCAACATCAGCCCCAGCATTTT
many,TRBV12-3/TRBV12-4,TRBJ2-5,TRBD2,CASRHSGGAQETQYF,TGTGCCAGCAGGCATAGCGGGGGGGCACAAGAGACCCAGTACTTC
few,TRBV9,TRBJ2-1,TRBD2,CASSVGWRTSGNNEQFF,TGTGCCAGCAGCGTAGGCTGGCGAACTAGCGGAAACAATGAGCAGTTCTTC
few,TRBV4-1,TRBJ2-7,TRBD1,CASSQVGQGNYEQYF,TGCGCCAGCAGCCAAGTCGGACAGGGAAACTACGAGCAGTACTTC
.,TRBV27,TRBJ1-2,.,CASSGPGDGYTF,TGTGCCAGCAGTGGACCAGGGGACGGCTACACCTTC
many,TRBV30,TRBJ2-5,TRBD2,CAWSVGSGAQETQYF,TGTGCCTGGAGTGTGGGTAGCGGGGCCCAAGAGACCCAGTACTTC